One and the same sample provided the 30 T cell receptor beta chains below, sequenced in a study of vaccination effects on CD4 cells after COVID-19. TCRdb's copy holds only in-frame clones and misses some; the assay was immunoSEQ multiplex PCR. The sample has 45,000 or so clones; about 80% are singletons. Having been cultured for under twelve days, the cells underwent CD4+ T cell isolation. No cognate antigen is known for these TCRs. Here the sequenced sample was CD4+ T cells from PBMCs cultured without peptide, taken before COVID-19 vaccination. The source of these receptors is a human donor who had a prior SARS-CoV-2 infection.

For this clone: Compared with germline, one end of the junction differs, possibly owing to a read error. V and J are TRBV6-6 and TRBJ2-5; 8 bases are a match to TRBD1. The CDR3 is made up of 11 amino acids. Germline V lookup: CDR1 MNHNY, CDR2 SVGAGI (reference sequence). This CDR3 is CASSSWDRPHF. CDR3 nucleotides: TGTGCCAGCAGTTCGTGGGACAGGCCACACTTC.

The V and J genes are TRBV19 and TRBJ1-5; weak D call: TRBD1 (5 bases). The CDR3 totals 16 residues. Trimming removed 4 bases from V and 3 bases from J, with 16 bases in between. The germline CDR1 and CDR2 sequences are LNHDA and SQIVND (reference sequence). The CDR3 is CASSKRGGQFNQPQHF. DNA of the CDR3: TGTGCCAGTAGTAAAAGGGGCGGACAATTCAATCAGCCCCAGCATTTT. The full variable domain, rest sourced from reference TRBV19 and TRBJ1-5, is DGGITQSPKYLFRKEGQNVTLSCEQNLNHDAMYWYRQDPGQGLRLIYYSQIVNDFQKGDIAEGYSVSREKKESFPLTVTSAQKNPTAFYLCASSKRGGQFNQPQHFGDGTRLSIL.

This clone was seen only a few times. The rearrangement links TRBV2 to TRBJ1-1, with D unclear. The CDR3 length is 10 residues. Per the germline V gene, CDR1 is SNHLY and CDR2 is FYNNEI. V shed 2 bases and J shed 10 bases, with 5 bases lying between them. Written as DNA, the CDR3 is TGTGCCAGCAGTGAACTTGGAGCTTTCTTT. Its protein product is CASSELGAFF.

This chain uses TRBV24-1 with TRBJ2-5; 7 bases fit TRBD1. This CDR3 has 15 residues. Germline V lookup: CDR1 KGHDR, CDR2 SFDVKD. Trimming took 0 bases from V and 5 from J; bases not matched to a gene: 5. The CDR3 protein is CATSDLNRGGETQYF. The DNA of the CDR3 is TGTGCCACCAGTGATTTGAACAGGGGTGGGGAGACCCAGTACTTC.

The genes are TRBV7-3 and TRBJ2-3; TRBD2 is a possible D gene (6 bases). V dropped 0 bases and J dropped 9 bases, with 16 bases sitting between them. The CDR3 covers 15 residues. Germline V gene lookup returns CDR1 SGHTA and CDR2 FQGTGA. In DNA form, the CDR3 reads TGTGCCAGCAGCTTAACGGGAGGAGGGATTAGGACGCAGTATTTT. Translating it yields CASSLTGGGIRTQYF. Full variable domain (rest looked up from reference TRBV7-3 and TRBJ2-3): GAGVSQTPSNKVTEKGKYVELRCDPISGHTALYWYRQSLGQGPEFLIYFQGTGAADDSGLPNDRFFAVRPEGSVSTLKIQRTERGDSAVYLCASSLTGGGIRTQYFGPGTRLTVL.

This chain's CDR3 is CASSFRGRLDTQYF. The CDR3 DNA follows: TGTGCCAGCAGTTTCAGGGGGCGCCTTGATACGCAGTATTTT. The V call is TRBV27, the J call TRBJ2-3, with 8 bases lining up with TRBD1. Germline V lookup: CDR1 MNHEY, CDR2 SMNVEV (reference sequence). Trimming at V came to 3 bases and at J to 6 bases, leaving 5 bases not matched to a gene. The CDR3 runs to 14 residues.

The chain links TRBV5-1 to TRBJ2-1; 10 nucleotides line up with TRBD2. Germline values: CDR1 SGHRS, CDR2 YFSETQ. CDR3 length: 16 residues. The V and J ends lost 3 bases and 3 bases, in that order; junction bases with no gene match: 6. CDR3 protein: CASSSLAGEDYNEQFF. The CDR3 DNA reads TGCGCCAGCAGCTCGCTAGCGGGGGAAGACTACAATGAGCAGTTCTTC.

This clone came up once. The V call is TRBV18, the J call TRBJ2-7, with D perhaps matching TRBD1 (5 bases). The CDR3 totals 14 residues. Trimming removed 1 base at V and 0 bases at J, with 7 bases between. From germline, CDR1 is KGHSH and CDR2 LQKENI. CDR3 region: CASSPRQGSYEQYF. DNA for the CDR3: TGTGCCAGCTCACCACGGCAGGGCTCCTACGAGCAGTACTTC.

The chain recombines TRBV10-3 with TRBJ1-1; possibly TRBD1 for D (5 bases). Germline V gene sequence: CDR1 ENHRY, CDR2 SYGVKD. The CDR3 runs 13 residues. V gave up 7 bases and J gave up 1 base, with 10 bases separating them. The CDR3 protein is CAIMRGPNTEAFF. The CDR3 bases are TGTGCCATCATGCGGGGACCGAACACTGAAGCTTTCTTT.

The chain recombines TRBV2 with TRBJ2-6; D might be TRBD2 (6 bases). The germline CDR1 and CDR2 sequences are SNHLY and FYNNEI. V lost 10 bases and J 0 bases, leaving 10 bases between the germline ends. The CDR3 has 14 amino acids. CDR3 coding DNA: TGTGCCACGGGGGTGGGCTCTGGGGCCAACGTCCTGACTTTC. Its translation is CATGVGSGANVLTF.

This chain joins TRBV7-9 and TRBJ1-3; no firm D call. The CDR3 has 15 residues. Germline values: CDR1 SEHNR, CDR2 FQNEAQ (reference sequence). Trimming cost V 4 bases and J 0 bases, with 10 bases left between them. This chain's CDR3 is CASSSGSFSGNTIYF. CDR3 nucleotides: TGTGCCAGCAGCTCCGGGAGTTTCTCTGGAAACACCATATATTTT.

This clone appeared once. This chain's CDR3 is CASGVMGTLEQYF. The DNA for the CDR3 is TGTGCCAGTGGCGTGATGGGAACCCTGGAGCAGTACTTC. The rearrangement uses TRBV19 and TRBJ2-7, with unresolved D. Germline loops: CDR1 LNHDA, CDR2 SQIVND (reference sequence). Between the trimmed V and J ends, which lost 8 bases and 7 bases, there was a span of 18 bases. The CDR3 totals 13 residues.

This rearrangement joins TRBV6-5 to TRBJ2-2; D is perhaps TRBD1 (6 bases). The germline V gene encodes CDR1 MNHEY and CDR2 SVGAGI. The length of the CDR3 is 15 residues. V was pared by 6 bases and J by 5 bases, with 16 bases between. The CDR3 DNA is TGTGCCAGCAGCGGTACAGGGTTCGAAACCGGGGAGCTGTTTTTT. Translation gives CASSGTGFETGELFF.

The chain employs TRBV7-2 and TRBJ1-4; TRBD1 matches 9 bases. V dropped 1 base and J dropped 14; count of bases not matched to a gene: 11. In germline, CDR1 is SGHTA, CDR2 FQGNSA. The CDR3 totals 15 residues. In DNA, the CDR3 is TGTGCCAGCAGCTTAGAACGAACCGCCGGGACAGGGCTGTTTTTT. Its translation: CASSLERTAGTGLFF.

In DNA form, the CDR3 reads TGCGCCAGATCGACTAGCGGGAGTAAGGAGCTGTTTTTT. It yields the protein CARSTSGSKELFF. The rearrangement uses TRBV5-1 and TRBJ2-2; 12 bases map to TRBD2. The V segment lost 8 bases and the J segment 10 bases; nucleotides outside the gene matches: 6. Germline V gene lookup returns CDR1 SGHRS and CDR2 YFSETQ. There are 13 residues in the CDR3.

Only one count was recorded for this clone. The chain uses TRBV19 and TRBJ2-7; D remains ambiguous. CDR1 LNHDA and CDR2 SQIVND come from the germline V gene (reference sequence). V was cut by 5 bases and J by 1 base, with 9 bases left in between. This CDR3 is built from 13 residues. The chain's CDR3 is CASSPGRSYEQYF. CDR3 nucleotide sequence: TGTGCCAGTAGTCCTGGCAGGTCCTACGAGCAGTACTTC.

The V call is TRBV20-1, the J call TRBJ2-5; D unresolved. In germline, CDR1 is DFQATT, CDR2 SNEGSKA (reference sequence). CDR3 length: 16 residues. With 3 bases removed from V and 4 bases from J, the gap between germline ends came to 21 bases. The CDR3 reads CSASAWQVQAPETQYF. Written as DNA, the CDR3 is TGCAGTGCTAGTGCGTGGCAGGTTCAGGCCCCAGAGACCCAGTACTTC.

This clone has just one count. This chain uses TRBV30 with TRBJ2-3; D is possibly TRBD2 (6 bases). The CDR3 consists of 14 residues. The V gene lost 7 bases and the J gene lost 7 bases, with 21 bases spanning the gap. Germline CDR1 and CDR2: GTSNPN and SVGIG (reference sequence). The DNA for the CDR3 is TGTGCCTACTCCGGGACTTCGGGGGTGTATACGCAGTATTTT. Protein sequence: CAYSGTSGVYTQYF.

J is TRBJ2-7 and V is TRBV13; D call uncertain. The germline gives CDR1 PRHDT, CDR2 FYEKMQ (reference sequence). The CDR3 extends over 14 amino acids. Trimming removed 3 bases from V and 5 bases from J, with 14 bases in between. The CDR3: CASSFRLQADEQYF. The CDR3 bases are TGTGCCAGCAGCTTTCGACTCCAGGCGGACGAGCAGTACTTC.

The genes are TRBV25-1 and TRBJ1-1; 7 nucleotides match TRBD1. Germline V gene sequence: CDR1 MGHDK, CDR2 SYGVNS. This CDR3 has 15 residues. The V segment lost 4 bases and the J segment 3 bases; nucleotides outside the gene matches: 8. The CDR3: CASSVLNTGDTEAFF. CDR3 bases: TGTGCCAGCAGTGTGTTGAATACAGGGGACACTGAAGCTTTCTTT.

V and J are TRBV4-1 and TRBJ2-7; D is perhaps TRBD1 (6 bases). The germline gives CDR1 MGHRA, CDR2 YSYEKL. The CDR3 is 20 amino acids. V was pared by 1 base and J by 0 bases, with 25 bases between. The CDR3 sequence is CASSQVILDRNRASSYEQYF. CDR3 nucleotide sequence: TGCGCCAGCAGCCAAGTCATCCTTGATCGGAACAGGGCTAGCTCCTACGAGCAGTACTTC.

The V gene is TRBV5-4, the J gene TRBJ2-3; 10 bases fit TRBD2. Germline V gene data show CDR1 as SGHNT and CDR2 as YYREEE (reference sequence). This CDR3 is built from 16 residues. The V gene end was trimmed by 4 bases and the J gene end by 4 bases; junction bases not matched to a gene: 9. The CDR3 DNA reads TGTGCCAGCAGCAGCACTCTAGCGGGGGCGGCAGATACGCAGTATTTT. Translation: CASSSTLAGAADTQYF.

The CDR3 DNA reads as TGTGCCAGCAGCCGATGGTCTAGGGGCAACTACGAGCAGTACTTC. Residues: CASSRWSRGNYEQYF. The chain recombines TRBV4-2 with TRBJ2-7; weak D call: TRBD1 (5 bases). Germline lookup yields CDR1 LGHNA and CDR2 YNFKEQ. Trimming took 4 bases from V and 3 from J, leaving 16 bases between them. The CDR3 is 15 amino acids.

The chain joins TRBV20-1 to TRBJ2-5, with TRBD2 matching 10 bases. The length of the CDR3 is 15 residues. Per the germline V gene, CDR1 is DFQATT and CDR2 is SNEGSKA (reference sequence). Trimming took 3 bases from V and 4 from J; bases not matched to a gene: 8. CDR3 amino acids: CSASPSGSGVETQYF. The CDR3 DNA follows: TGCAGTGCTAGTCCTAGCGGGAGCGGCGTAGAGACCCAGTACTTC.

The CDR3 DNA sequence: TGTGCCAGCTCACCGACGGTTATCGTGGGCTACACCTTC. It is translated as CASSPTVIVGYTF. V gene TRBV18 combines with J gene TRBJ1-2; D is uncertain. Germline loops: CDR1 KGHSH, CDR2 LQKENI. V lost 3 bases to trimming and J lost 8 bases, with 13 bases between them. The CDR3 sequence is 13 residues long. Variable domain in full (rest from reference TRBV18 and TRBJ1-2): NAGVMQNPRHLVRRRGQEARLRCSPMKGHSHVYWYRQLPEEGLKFMVYLQKENIIDESGMPKERFSAEFPKEGPSILRIQQVVRGDSAAYFCASSPTVIVGYTFGSGTRLTVV.

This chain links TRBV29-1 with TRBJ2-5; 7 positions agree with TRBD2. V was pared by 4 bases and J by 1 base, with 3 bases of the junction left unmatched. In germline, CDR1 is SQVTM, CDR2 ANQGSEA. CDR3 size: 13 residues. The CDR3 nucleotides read TGCAGCGTTGCCAGCGGGGCCCAAGAGACCCAGTACTTC. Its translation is CSVASGAQETQYF. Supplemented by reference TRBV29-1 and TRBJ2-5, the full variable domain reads SAVISQKPSRDICQRGTSLTIQCQVDSQVTMMFWYRQQPGQSLTLIATANQGSEATYESGFVIDKFPISRPNLTFSTLTVSNMSPEDSSIYLCSVASGAQETQYFGPGTRLLVL.

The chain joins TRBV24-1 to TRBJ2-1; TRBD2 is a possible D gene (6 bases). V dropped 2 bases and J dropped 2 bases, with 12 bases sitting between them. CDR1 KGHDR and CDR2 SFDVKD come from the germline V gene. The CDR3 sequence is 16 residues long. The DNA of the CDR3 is TGTGCCACCAGTGATTGTAGCGGAGACCCCTACAATGAGCAGTTCTTC. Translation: CATSDCSGDPYNEQFF.

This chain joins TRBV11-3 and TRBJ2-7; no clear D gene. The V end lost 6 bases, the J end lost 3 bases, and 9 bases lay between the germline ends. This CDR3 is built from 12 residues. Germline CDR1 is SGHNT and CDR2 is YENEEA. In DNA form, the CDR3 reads TGTGCCAGCAGTCCGACTGGCTACGAGCAGTACTTC. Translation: CASSPTGYEQYF.

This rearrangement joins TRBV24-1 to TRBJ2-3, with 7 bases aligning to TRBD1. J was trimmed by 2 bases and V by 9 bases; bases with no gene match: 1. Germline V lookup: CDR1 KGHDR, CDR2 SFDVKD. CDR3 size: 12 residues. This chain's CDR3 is CATGQDTDTQYF. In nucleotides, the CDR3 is TGTGCCACCGGACAGGACACAGATACGCAGTATTTT.

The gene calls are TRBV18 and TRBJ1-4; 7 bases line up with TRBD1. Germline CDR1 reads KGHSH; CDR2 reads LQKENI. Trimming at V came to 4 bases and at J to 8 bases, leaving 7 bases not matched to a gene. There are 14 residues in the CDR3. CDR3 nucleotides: TGTGCCAGCTCACGACAGGGTCTCGGGGAAAAACTGTTTTTT. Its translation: CASSRQGLGEKLFF.